These T cell receptor beta chains were read from a single sample in a study of radiotherapy plus CTLA-4 blockade in lung cancer. Assay used: immunoSEQ multiplex PCR; TCRdb lists only in-frame clones, some missing. The profile shows 45,000 to 60,000 clones, 70% to 80% of them singletons. The material sequenced was peripheral blood, taken from a patient treated with radiotherapy plus ipilimumab. Receptor source: a human donor with non-small cell lung cancer who had a complete response to radiotherapy plus ipilimumab. Each CDR3 is given with its conserved first and last residue. The D gene is left open where the match is weak. Clone size appears in some rows only: once, few, many, or a class for an expanded clone.

d_call: TRBD2; j_call: TRBJ2-3; clone_size: once; v_call: TRBV19; cdr3_nt: TGTGCCAGTAGTCCGGACAGGAGCGGACTAGCGGGATCCCTCACAGATACGCAGTATTTT; cdr3_aa: CASSPDRSGLAGSLTDTQYF
d_call: TRBD2; j_call: TRBJ2-4; clone_size: .; v_call: TRBV11-2; cdr3_nt: TGTGCCAGCAGCTTAGGTCTAGCGGGACCCAAAAACATTCAGTACTTC; cdr3_aa: CASSLGLAGPKNIQYF
d_call: .; j_call: TRBJ2-2; clone_size: .; v_call: TRBV15; cdr3_nt: TGTGCCACCAGCGTAAAGAACACCGGGGAGCTGTTTTTT; cdr3_aa: CATSVKNTGELFF
d_call: TRBD1; j_call: TRBJ2-1; clone_size: .; v_call: TRBV28; cdr3_nt: TGTGCCAGCAGTTCCCAGACAGGGCAAGGGAGCTCCTACAATGAGCAGTTCTTC; cdr3_aa: CASSSQTGQGSSYNEQFF
d_call: .; j_call: TRBJ2-7; clone_size: .; v_call: TRBV19; cdr3_nt: TGTGCCAGTACCCCGGGACTCTCAAACTCCTACGAGCAGTACTTC; cdr3_aa: CASTPGLSNSYEQYF
d_call: .; j_call: TRBJ2-2; clone_size: .; v_call: TRBV2; cdr3_nt: TGTGCCAGCAGGAAGACAGGCTCGAACACCGGGGAGCTGTTTTTT; cdr3_aa: CASRKTGSNTGELFF
d_call: .; j_call: TRBJ2-1; clone_size: once; v_call: TRBV6-6; cdr3_nt: TGTGCCAGCAGCAAGGAGAGCTCCTACAATGAGCAGTTCTTC; cdr3_aa: CASSKESSYNEQFF
d_call: .; j_call: TRBJ2-3; clone_size: .; v_call: TRBV27; cdr3_nt: TGTGCCAGCAGTTTGTACAGCCCCACCGACGCGGATACGCAGTATTTT; cdr3_aa: CASSLYSPTDADTQYF
d_call: TRBD1; j_call: TRBJ1-6; clone_size: once; v_call: TRBV11-2; cdr3_nt: TGTGCCAGCAACCGGGACAGCAATTCACCCCTCCACTTT; cdr3_aa: CASNRDSNSPLHF
d_call: .; j_call: TRBJ1-5; clone_size: .; v_call: TRBV5-6; cdr3_nt: TGTGCCAGCAGCCCGGGGGGCAATCAGCCCCAGCATTTT; cdr3_aa: CASSPGGNQPQHF
d_call: .; j_call: TRBJ2-3; clone_size: .; v_call: TRBV7-9; cdr3_nt: TGTGCCAGCAGCCACCAGTCCCTGGTTGATACGCAGTATTTT; cdr3_aa: CASSHQSLVDTQYF
d_call: .; j_call: TRBJ1-4; clone_size: few; v_call: TRBV4-3; cdr3_nt: TGCGCCAGCAGCCAAGATCTCGTTGAAAAACTGTTTTTT; cdr3_aa: CASSQDLVEKLFF
d_call: .; j_call: TRBJ2-1; clone_size: .; v_call: TRBV19; cdr3_nt: TGTGCCAGTATTGACTACTACAATGAGCAGTTCTTC; cdr3_aa: CASIDYYNEQFF
d_call: TRBD1; j_call: TRBJ1-1; clone_size: .; v_call: TRBV6-6; cdr3_nt: TGTGCCAGCAGTTTCACAGGGGGAGGGTCGAACACTGAAGCTTTCTTT; cdr3_aa: CASSFTGGGSNTEAFF
d_call: .; j_call: TRBJ1-3; clone_size: .; v_call: TRBV30; cdr3_nt: TGTGCCTGGAGACAGGGTGCGGGAAACACCATATATTTT; cdr3_aa: CAWRQGAGNTIYF
d_call: TRBD2; j_call: TRBJ2-3; clone_size: once; v_call: TRBV11-3; cdr3_nt: TGTGCCAGCAGCTCCTACCTCCCTCTAGCGGGAGATACAGATACGCAGTATTTT; cdr3_aa: CASSSYLPLAGDTDTQYF
d_call: .; j_call: TRBJ2-2; clone_size: .; v_call: TRBV29-1; cdr3_nt: TGCAGCGCCGTCCGGAACACCGGGGAGCTGTTTTTT; cdr3_aa: CSAVRNTGELFF
d_call: .; j_call: TRBJ2-2; clone_size: .; v_call: TRBV2; cdr3_nt: TGTGCCAGCAGTGCGGAGGGAACCGGGGAGCTGTTTTTT; cdr3_aa: CASSAEGTGELFF
d_call: .; j_call: TRBJ1-1; clone_size: .; v_call: TRBV5-8; cdr3_nt: TGTGCCAGCAGCTGGGGGGGCCGGGACACTGAAGCTTTCTTT; cdr3_aa: CASSWGGRDTEAFF
d_call: TRBD1; j_call: TRBJ1-3; clone_size: few; v_call: TRBV4-1; cdr3_nt: TGCGCCAGCAGCCAACGACAGGGTGGCTCTGGAAACACCATATATTTT; cdr3_aa: CASSQRQGGSGNTIYF
d_call: .; j_call: TRBJ1-6; clone_size: few; v_call: TRBV4-3; cdr3_nt: TGCGCCAGCAGCTCGGTACAGGATAATTCACCCCTCCACTTT; cdr3_aa: CASSSVQDNSPLHF
d_call: .; j_call: TRBJ2-2; clone_size: .; v_call: TRBV29-1; cdr3_nt: TGCAGCGTTGATGCGCGGAACACCGGGGAGCTGTTTTTT; cdr3_aa: CSVDARNTGELFF
d_call: TRBD2; j_call: TRBJ2-4; clone_size: .; v_call: TRBV5-5; cdr3_nt: TGTGCCAGCAGCCTCAGCGGGAGCAGGACCAAAAACATTCAGTACTTC; cdr3_aa: CASSLSGSRTKNIQYF
d_call: TRBD1; j_call: TRBJ2-5; clone_size: .; v_call: TRBV19; cdr3_nt: TGTGCCACAAGGGACAGGGGATCGGGAGAGACCCAGTACTTC; cdr3_aa: CATRDRGSGETQYF
d_call: TRBD1; j_call: TRBJ1-4; clone_size: .; v_call: TRBV6-1; cdr3_nt: TGTGCCAGCAGAGAAACGCGACAGGGCACTAATGAAAAACTGTTTTTT; cdr3_aa: CASRETRQGTNEKLFF
d_call: TRBD1; j_call: TRBJ1-2; clone_size: .; v_call: TRBV7-9; cdr3_nt: TGTGCCAGCAGCCTAACAGGGGGCTCTGGCTATGGCTACACCTTC; cdr3_aa: CASSLTGGSGYGYTF
d_call: .; j_call: TRBJ1-5; clone_size: .; v_call: TRBV27; cdr3_nt: TGTGCCAGCAGTTTCCAGGAGGATCAGCCCCAGCATTTT; cdr3_aa: CASSFQEDQPQHF
d_call: TRBD1; j_call: TRBJ1-6; clone_size: .; v_call: TRBV19; cdr3_nt: TGTGCCAGTGCCAGGACAGGGCGAATTTCACCCCTCCACTTT; cdr3_aa: CASARTGRISPLHF
d_call: .; j_call: TRBJ1-3; clone_size: .; v_call: TRBV5-1; cdr3_nt: TGCGCCAGCAGCTTGGGAGGACAGACCTCTGGAAACACCATATATTTT; cdr3_aa: CASSLGGQTSGNTIYF
d_call: .; j_call: TRBJ1-3; clone_size: few; v_call: TRBV7-9; cdr3_nt: TGTGCCAGCAGCCGCGACCGGACAGTTGGGGGAAACACCATATATTTT; cdr3_aa: CASSRDRTVGGNTIYF
d_call: TRBD2; j_call: TRBJ2-2; clone_size: .; v_call: TRBV6-6; cdr3_nt: TGTGCCAGCAAAGGGGAGGGCGGGGAGCTGTTTTTT; cdr3_aa: CASKGEGGELFF
d_call: TRBD2; j_call: TRBJ2-1; clone_size: .; v_call: TRBV5-6; cdr3_nt: TGTGCCAGCAGCCGAAGGGGGGCGGGAGGGAATGAGCAGTTCTTC; cdr3_aa: CASSRRGAGGNEQFF
d_call: TRBD1; j_call: TRBJ1-6; clone_size: once; v_call: TRBV2; cdr3_nt: TGTGCCAGCAGTCAATACCCGGGACAGGCAAATTCACCCCTCCACTTT; cdr3_aa: CASSQYPGQANSPLHF
d_call: .; j_call: TRBJ2-7; clone_size: few; v_call: TRBV5-6; cdr3_nt: TGTGCCAGCAGCTTGAAACTCTCTCCCTACGAGCAGTACTTC; cdr3_aa: CASSLKLSPYEQYF
d_call: TRBD2; j_call: TRBJ2-3; clone_size: .; v_call: TRBV30; cdr3_nt: TGTGCCTGGATGGTAGCGGGAGGAATGGATACGCAGTATTTT; cdr3_aa: CAWMVAGGMDTQYF
d_call: .; j_call: TRBJ1-4; clone_size: few; v_call: TRBV30; cdr3_nt: TGTGCCTGGTTGGGACAAAATGAAAAACTGTTTTTT; cdr3_aa: CAWLGQNEKLFF
d_call: TRBD1; j_call: TRBJ1-2; clone_size: .; v_call: TRBV6-5; cdr3_nt: TGTGCCAGCAGTTACTCCTTCGGACAGGGGGGGGGCTACACCTTC; cdr3_aa: CASSYSFGQGGGYTF
d_call: .; j_call: TRBJ2-3; clone_size: .; v_call: TRBV7-9; cdr3_nt: TGTGCCAGCAGCTTAGCCGGGGTAACAGATACGCAGTATTTT; cdr3_aa: CASSLAGVTDTQYF
d_call: .; j_call: TRBJ1-1; clone_size: .; v_call: TRBV7-9; cdr3_nt: TGTGCCAGCAGCTCTAATGGCGAAAGGGGGGGCGCGAGTACTGAAGCTTTCTTT; cdr3_aa: CASSSNGERGGASTEAFF
d_call: TRBD1; j_call: TRBJ1-5; clone_size: .; v_call: TRBV19; cdr3_nt: TGTGCCAGTAGTGCCGGGGGGGACAGGGACCATCAGCCCCAGCATTTT; cdr3_aa: CASSAGGDRDHQPQHF
d_call: .; j_call: TRBJ2-1; clone_size: .; v_call: TRBV9; cdr3_nt: TGTGCCAGCAGCGTAGGAGGAGGGTTCTCCTACAATGAGCAGTTCTTC; cdr3_aa: CASSVGGGFSYNEQFF
d_call: TRBD1; j_call: TRBJ2-3; clone_size: .; v_call: TRBV6-1; cdr3_nt: TGTGCCAGCAGTGAAGGACAGGGCTCGAGGCCCTTCCCAAGCACAGATACGCAGTATTTT; cdr3_aa: CASSEGQGSRPFPSTDTQYF
d_call: TRBD2; j_call: TRBJ2-3; clone_size: .; v_call: TRBV6-5; cdr3_nt: TGTGCCAGCAGTCGGACTAGCGGGGGCACAGATACGCAGTATTTT; cdr3_aa: CASSRTSGGTDTQYF
d_call: TRBD1; j_call: TRBJ1-3; clone_size: few; v_call: TRBV10-3; cdr3_nt: TGTGCCATCACCGGCCCGCCGGGACAGGGTACTGGAAACACCATATATTTT; cdr3_aa: CAITGPPGQGTGNTIYF
d_call: .; j_call: TRBJ1-4; clone_size: .; v_call: TRBV5-1; cdr3_nt: TGCGCCAGCAGCTTGGACAGGGCCGTTGAAAAACTGTTTTTT; cdr3_aa: CASSLDRAVEKLFF
d_call: TRBD2; j_call: TRBJ2-3; clone_size: .; v_call: TRBV9; cdr3_nt: TGTGCCAGCAGCGTAGTGTCTAGCGGGGGGGCCGGCGCAGATACGCAGTATTTT; cdr3_aa: CASSVVSSGGAGADTQYF
d_call: TRBD1; j_call: TRBJ2-1; clone_size: .; v_call: TRBV4-1; cdr3_nt: TGCGCCAGCAGCCAGGCCCAGATGGGACAGGCCTACAATGAGCAGTTCTTC; cdr3_aa: CASSQAQMGQAYNEQFF
d_call: .; j_call: TRBJ1-5; clone_size: .; v_call: TRBV30; cdr3_nt: TGTGCCTGGAGCCCCTCTCGGGATCAGCCCCAGCATTTT; cdr3_aa: CAWSPSRDQPQHF
d_call: TRBD2; j_call: TRBJ2-1; clone_size: .; v_call: TRBV9; cdr3_nt: TGTGCCAGCAGCTCCCGAAGACTAGCGGGGGTCAATGAGCAGTTCTTC; cdr3_aa: CASSSRRLAGVNEQFF
d_call: .; j_call: TRBJ1-1; clone_size: .; v_call: TRBV27; cdr3_nt: TGTGCCAGCACCGTGACAGCTGGACGCACTGAAGCTTTCTTT; cdr3_aa: CASTVTAGRTEAFF
d_call: .; j_call: TRBJ2-6; clone_size: .; v_call: TRBV29-1; cdr3_nt: TGCAGCATCTATCTTCTCGTTGGGGCCAACGTCCTGACTTTC; cdr3_aa: CSIYLLVGANVLTF
d_call: .; j_call: TRBJ2-7; clone_size: .; v_call: TRBV7-2; cdr3_nt: TGTGCCAGCAGATCTGAGCAGGGTTCCTACGAGCAGTACTTC; cdr3_aa: CASRSEQGSYEQYF
d_call: .; j_call: TRBJ2-5; clone_size: .; v_call: TRBV10-3; cdr3_nt: TGTGCCATCAGGGGGAGCGACCAAGAGACCCAGTACTTC; cdr3_aa: CAIRGSDQETQYF
d_call: TRBD2; j_call: TRBJ2-1; clone_size: .; v_call: TRBV6-1; cdr3_nt: TGTGCCAGCAATGAGGGGCGGGGGGCCTACAATGAGCAGTTCTTC; cdr3_aa: CASNEGRGAYNEQFF
d_call: .; j_call: TRBJ1-5; clone_size: .; v_call: TRBV28; cdr3_nt: TGTGCCAGCAGTTCCTCAGGCCAGGGGCCCTCTCAGCCCCAGCATTTT; cdr3_aa: CASSSSGQGPSQPQHF
d_call: .; j_call: TRBJ1-3; clone_size: few; v_call: TRBV18; cdr3_nt: TGTGCCAGCTCACCACCGTCCTCGGACAGAGCAGGAAACACCATATATTTT; cdr3_aa: CASSPPSSDRAGNTIYF
d_call: .; j_call: TRBJ1-5; clone_size: .; v_call: TRBV4-3; cdr3_nt: TGCGCCAGCAGCCAAGGGGGGGTCGGCTGGAATCAGCCCCAGCATTTT; cdr3_aa: CASSQGGVGWNQPQHF
d_call: TRBD1; j_call: TRBJ1-1; clone_size: .; v_call: TRBV30; cdr3_nt: TGTGCCCGTACTTTGACAGGGTACACTGAAGCTTTCTTT; cdr3_aa: CARTLTGYTEAFF
d_call: TRBD1; j_call: TRBJ2-2; clone_size: once; v_call: TRBV2; cdr3_nt: TGTGCCAGCAGGGAACAGGGGGTTACCGCCGGGGAGCTGTTTTTT; cdr3_aa: CASREQGVTAGELFF